This T cell receptor (beta chain) came from a study of blood T cells in healthy people across ages. Primers used in a second PCR of roughly 7 to 12 cycles were a sample-barcoded 5' primer and a J-beta primer mix. MiXCR, applied by TCRdb to the 5' RACE reads, yields one record per CDR3 protein. The table includes roughly 680,000 distinct CDR3 sequences, 52% detected once. V was shortened by 2 bases and J by 0 bases, with 10 bases between the two germline ends. CDR3 length: 15 amino acids. The germline V gene encodes CDR1 LGHNA and CDR2 YNFKEQ. This clonotype was picked up a small number of times. This sequence originates from a woman aged 80 or older in good health. The V call is TRBV4-2, the J call TRBJ2-5, with D possibly TRBD1 on 6 matching bases. Input material: blood. Written as DNA, the CDR3 is TGTGCCAGCAGCCAAAAACAGGGAAACCAAGAGACCCAGTACTTC. It is translated as CASSQKQGNQETQYF.